This entry concerns a single TCR beta chain. Its antigen is still unknown. The sample comes from a study of PD-1 blockade in classical Hodgkin lymphoma. The V gene's germline CDR1 is SGHRS and CDR2 YFSETQ. CDR3 length: 15 residues. Trimming left V 4 bases short and J 3 bases short, with 16 bases between. Time point indicated: cycle 4 day 1 (C4D1), after around six weeks of nivolumab. Every patient experienced relapse after autologous stem cell transplantation, and brentuximab vedotin exposure varied. Regarding the study as a whole: Exclusion covered patients beginning nivolumab under 1 year post-ASCT.

The assay was immunoSEQ multiplex PCR, and TCRdb's table has in-frame clones only and misses some. The sample gives tens of thousands of clones, about 80% of which show up once; about 20% is in the top ten. The specimen was peripheral blood mononuclear cells (PBMCs), collected before the fourth cycle of nivolumab. This TCR was recovered from a human donor with classical Hodgkin lymphoma. V and J are TRBV5-1 and TRBJ1-2; tentatively, D is TRBD1 (6 bases). CDR3 DNA sequence: TGCGCCAGCAGCGCGTGGGACATAAAGGACTATGGCTACACCTTC. It codes for CASSAWDIKDYGYTF.